Shown below are 8 T cell receptor beta chains from a single sample sequenced in a study of response to subunit inactivated influenza vaccine. MiXCR, applied by TCRdb to the RT-PCR reads, yields one record per CDR3 protein. There are 650,000 to 700,000 distinct CDR3 sequences in the sample; 15% to 19% occur only once, and about 9.9% lies in the top ten. Specimen: PBMCs from blood, collected approximately 12 days after vaccination. The receptors derive from a man aged 50 to 60 who received an inactivated influenza vaccine.

This chain connects TRBV20-1 to TRBJ1-1; 8 nucleotides line up with TRBD1. Germline-derived CDR1 and CDR2 are DFQATT and SNEGSKA (reference sequence). J was trimmed by 5 bases and V by 6 bases; bases with no gene match: 11. The CDR3 is 14 amino acids. CDR3 protein: CSAKTGAVRTEAFF. CDR3 bases: TGCAGTGCCAAGACAGGGGCGGTGAGGACTGAAGCTTTCTTT.

The chain is built from TRBV10-3 and TRBJ1-4; TRBD1 matches 7 bases. Trimming removed 5 bases from V and 4 bases from J; junction bases left unmatched: 4. The CDR3 is 14 residues long. Germline V lookup: CDR1 ENHRY, CDR2 SYGVKD. CDR3 nucleotide sequence: TGTGCCATCAGTCGACAGGGACTTAATGAAAAACTGTTTTTT. This encodes CAISRQGLNEKLFF.

The table lists this clonotype with a few counts. This chain links TRBV9 with TRBJ2-1; 8 bases agree with TRBD1. The germline CDR1 and CDR2 sequences are SGDLS and YYNGEE. Trimming took 0 bases from V and 4 from J; bases not matched to a gene: 9. CDR3 size: 17 residues. The CDR3 spells CASSVARSGGVYNEQFF. The CDR3 nucleotides read TGTGCCAGCAGCGTAGCTAGATCAGGGGGCGTATACAATGAGCAGTTCTTC.

V is TRBV6-6 and J is TRBJ1-2; D not certain. This CDR3 comprises 12 residues. Trimming removed 6 bases at V and 6 bases at J, with 11 bases between. Germline V lookup: CDR1 MNHNY, CDR2 SVGAGI (reference sequence). CDR3 in DNA: TGTGCCAGCAGAGATATCGGGAATGGCTACACCTTC. This translates into CASRDIGNGYTF.

The sample holds many counts of this clonotype. CDR3 DNA sequence: TGCAGTGCTAGAAAGCTCAAAAGGACAGCTTCTAATGAAAAACTGTTTTTT. It yields the protein CSARKLKRTASNEKLFF. This chain connects TRBV20-1 to TRBJ1-4, with TRBD1 as a possible D gene (6 bases). The V gene's germline CDR1 is DFQATT and CDR2 SNEGSKA (reference sequence). The CDR3 has 17 amino acids. The V end was cut by 2 bases, the J end by 3 bases, with 19 bases between.

The rearrangement joins TRBV7-4 to TRBJ1-5; D remains ambiguous. Germline CDR1 is SGHVT and CDR2 is SQSDAQ. The CDR3 extends over 13 amino acids. V was shortened by 4 bases and J by 2 bases, with 6 bases between the two germline ends. Written as DNA, the CDR3 is TGTGCCAGCAGCTACCAGTGCAATCAGCCCCAGCATTTT. Translation: CASSYQCNQPQHF.

This clonotype showed up many times. The chain carries TRBV6-1 and TRBJ2-7, with D tentatively TRBD1 (5 bases). The CDR3 extends over 14 amino acids. Between the trimmed V and J ends, which lost 7 bases and 5 bases, there was a span of 18 bases. Germline-derived CDR1 and CDR2 are MNHNS and SASEGT. The CDR3 sequence is CASKPYRTRDEQYF. The CDR3 region has the DNA TGTGCCAGCAAACCGTACCGGACCAGGGACGAGCAGTACTTC.

This clonotype was recorded a few times. The chain has TRBV3-1 and TRBJ1-2; D is unresolved. The CDR3 consists of 15 residues. Trimming pared 5 bases from V and 2 bases from J, leaving 15 bases between. Germline V gene data show CDR1 as LGHDT and CDR2 as YNNKEL (reference sequence). The CDR3 nucleotides are TGTGCCAGCAGCTCTCTAGGCCACCTCAACTATGGCTACACCTTC. The encoded protein is CASSSLGHLNYGYTF.